This T cell receptor (beta chain) emerged from a study of blood T cell repertoires in COVID-19. Produced via immunoSEQ multiplex PCR; TCRdb's table is partial and in-frame only. The profile shows 250,000 or so clones, about nine tenths of them singletons. The TCR originated in a woman in her fifties or sixties with acute or convalescent COVID-19. Sequencing was carried out using peripheral blood.

The CDR3 loop is CASSVGPSAYEQYF. The CDR3 DNA follows: TGTGCCAGCAGCGTAGGGCCAAGCGCCTACGAGCAGTACTTC. The rearrangement links TRBV9 to TRBJ2-7; D not certain. Trimming pared 0 bases from V and 2 bases from J, leaving 9 bases between. Germline CDR1 reads SGDLS; CDR2 reads YYNGEE. This CDR3 comprises 14 residues.